What follows are 9 T cell receptor beta chains derived from one specimen sequenced in a study of T cells in Graves' hyperthyroidism and ophthalmopathy. What was amplified from RNA transcripts were TCR beta CDR3 regions. TCR CDR3 regions were first amplified by RT-PCR with HTBI primers. TCRdb independently ran MiXCR on the multiplex PCR reads; one entry per CDR3 protein. The sample yields some 580,000 distinct CDR3 sequences, 16% seen once. Source material: blood. Receptors originate from a woman between 40 and 55 years old with Graves' ophthalmopathy.

This clonotype came up many times. The CDR3 loop reads CASSQDRRGAHEQYF. DNA of the CDR3: TGTGCCAGCAGCCAAGATAGACGGGGAGCCCACGAGCAGTACTTC. J is TRBJ2-7 and V is TRBV3-1; tentative D call: TRBD2 (5 bases). Trimming shortened V by 0 bases and J by 5 bases, and 14 bases separated the two germline ends. CDR1 and CDR2 (germline): LGHDT, YNNKEL (reference sequence). CDR3 length: 15 amino acids.

For this clonotype: This may be a read error: a much more frequent sequence differs by one nucleotide. This chain connects TRBV6-1 to TRBJ2-3, with TRBD2 matching over 9 bases. The CDR3 covers 15 residues. Germline CDR1 and CDR2: MNHNS and SASEGT. CDR3 amino acids: CARSELAGSTDTQYF. The CDR3 region has the DNA TGTGCCCGCAGTGAACTAGCGGGTAGCACAGATACGCAGTATTTT.

J is TRBJ2-5 and V is TRBV2; TRBD2 is a possible D gene (5 bases). The length of the CDR3 is 14 residues. CDR1 is SNHLY and CDR2 is FYNNEI in the germline V gene. Trimming pared 6 bases from V and 1 base from J, leaving 12 bases between. DNA for the CDR3: TGTGCCAGCAGGGAGGACGGACTCCAAGAGACCCAGTACTTC. Translation: CASREDGLQETQYF. Looking up the rest from reference TRBV2 and TRBJ2-5 gives the full variable domain: EPEVTQTPSHQVTQMGQEVILRCVPISNHLYFYWYRQILGQKVEFLVSFYNNEISEKSEIFDDQFSVERPDGSNFTLKIRSTKLEDSAMYFCASREDGLQETQYFGPGTRLLVL.

The chain uses TRBV2 and TRBJ2-1, with 13 bases matching TRBD2. The CDR3 extends over 16 amino acids. Germline V gene sequence: CDR1 SNHLY, CDR2 FYNNEI. Trimming cost V 6 bases and J 5 bases; bases outside gene matches: 7. The DNA of the CDR3 is TGTGCCAGCAGGGACACTAGCGGGAGGGCCCACAATGAGCAGTTCTTC. This codes for CASRDTSGRAHNEQFF.

This clonotype was observed a few times. The chain employs TRBV19 and TRBJ2-5; 8 bases fit TRBD2. The germline V gene has CDR1 LNHDA and CDR2 SQIVND (reference sequence). V lost 10 bases, J lost 1 base, and 11 bases stayed unmatched. The CDR3 length is 15 residues. CDR3 DNA sequence: TGTGCCACATCTAGCGGGTTTACGTCCCAAGAGACCCAGTACTTC. Its protein product is CATSSGFTSQETQYF.

This clonotype was picked up many times. This chain uses TRBV7-9 with TRBJ1-5; D ambiguous. The ends were cut back, 5 bases at V and 2 bases at J, with 10 bases in the middle. The CDR3 runs 14 residues. Germline V gene data show CDR1 as SEHNR and CDR2 as FQNEAQ (reference sequence). CDR3 DNA: TGTGCCAGCAGCACCGGCGAGGGCAATCAGCCCCAGCATTTT. It yields the protein CASSTGEGNQPQHF.

This rearrangement joins TRBV10-3 to TRBJ2-2; TRBD2 matches at 12 bases. Germline V gene lookup returns CDR1 ENHRY and CDR2 SYGVKD. J gave up 7 bases and V 4 bases, and 4 bases lay outside the gene matches. This CDR3 spans 15 amino acids. The CDR3 loop reads CAISASGGAFGELFF. In nucleotides, the CDR3 is TGTGCCATCAGTGCTAGCGGGGGGGCTTTCGGGGAGCTGTTTTTT.

This sequence joins TRBV15 and TRBJ2-7; possibly TRBD2 for D (6 bases). V lost 0 bases, J lost 6 bases, and 15 bases lay in between. This CDR3 has 15 amino acids. Germline V gene lookup returns CDR1 LNHNV and CDR2 YYDKDF (reference sequence). CDR3 nucleotides: TGTGCCACCAGCAGAGATCTAGTGAGGGGAGGCGAGCAGTACTTC. Protein product: CATSRDLVRGGEQYF.

The genes are TRBV24-1 and TRBJ2-1, with unresolved D. The CDR3 runs 14 residues. Trimming pared 9 bases from V and 1 base from J, leaving 12 bases between. Germline CDR1 reads KGHDR; CDR2 reads SFDVKD. DNA of the CDR3: TGTGCCACCCGGTCCCATGGGTCCTACAATGAGCAGTTCTTC. The encoded protein is CATRSHGSYNEQFF.